A single sample is the source of the 14 T cell receptor beta chains below, sequenced in a study of OX40 agonist ivuxolimab in advanced cancers. Using immunoSEQ multiplex PCR, the repertoire was profiled, and TCRdb retains in-frame clones only, with some absent. The sample gives about 96,000 clones, about 90% of which show up once; under 2% is in the top ten. Sequencing was performed on CD4+ or CD8+ T cells sorted from blood, taken in a trial of the OX40 agonist ivuxolimab. The receptors originated from an adult with an advanced solid tumor such as melanoma, head and neck, liver or kidney cancer.

V and J are TRBV19 and TRBJ2-2; a weak D match, TRBD2 (5 bases). The CDR3 consists of 15 residues. V was cut by 4 bases and J by 7 bases, with 16 bases left in between. CDR1 is LNHDA and CDR2 is SQIVND in the germline V gene (reference sequence). For the CDR3, the DNA is TGTGCCAGTAGTAGGCTAGCAGGAGTTGTCGGGGAGCTGTTTTTT. Translated: CASSRLAGVVGELFF.

The chain couples TRBV9 to TRBJ2-6; no definite D call. This CDR3 is 16 amino acids long. Germline V gene sequence: CDR1 SGDLS, CDR2 YYNGEE. The V end lost 1 base, the J end lost 2 bases, and 10 bases lay between the germline ends. This CDR3 is CASSVLSVPGANVLTF. The DNA of the CDR3 is TGTGCCAGCAGCGTATTATCGGTCCCTGGGGCCAACGTCCTGACTTTC. The variable domain in full, with the rest retrieved from reference TRBV9 and TRBJ2-6, is DSGVTQTPKHLITATGQRVTLRCSPRSGDLSVYWYQQSLDQGLQFLIQYYNGEERAKGNILERFSAQQFPDLHSELNLSSLELGDSALYFCASSVLSVPGANVLTFGAGSRLTVL.

The genes are TRBV25-1 and TRBJ2-1; tentative D call: TRBD1 (5 bases). The germline CDR1 and CDR2 sequences are MGHDK and SYGVNS. There are 13 residues in the CDR3. The V and J ends lost 4 bases and 7 bases respectively, with 11 bases between them. The CDR3 loop reads CASSGQGSNEQFF. The DNA of the CDR3 is TGTGCCAGCAGTGGGCAGGGCAGTAATGAGCAGTTCTTC.

V usage is TRBV28 and J usage is TRBJ1-1, with D possibly matching TRBD1 (6 bases). The CDR3 runs to 16 residues. Looked up from germline, CDR1 is MDHEN and CDR2 is SYDVKM. With 1 base removed from V and 1 base from J, the gap between germline ends came to 13 bases. CDR3 sequence: CASSLYIGGRNTEAFF. The CDR3, as DNA: TGTGCCAGCAGTTTATACATTGGGGGGCGGAACACTGAAGCTTTCTTT.

The rearrangement uses TRBV5-4 and TRBJ1-5, with no clear D. V was cut by 2 bases and J by 4 bases, with 4 bases left in between. Germline-derived CDR1 and CDR2 are SGHNT and YYREEE (reference sequence). The CDR3 has 12 residues. CDR3 in amino acids: CASSLPNQPQHF. CDR3 in DNA: TGTGCCAGCAGCTTACCGAATCAGCCCCAGCATTTT.

The chain joins TRBV4-1 to TRBJ1-1; D call uncertain. Trimming removed 3 bases at V and 5 bases at J, with 25 bases between. CDR3 length equals 18 residues. Germline lookup yields CDR1 MGHRA and CDR2 YSYEKL. The CDR3 nucleotides read TGCGCCAGCAGCCACCCGGGTCGGGCAGTGACTATTAGGACTGAAGCTTTCTTT. It codes for CASSHPGRAVTIRTEAFF.

J is TRBJ2-7 and V is TRBV6-6; the D gene is possibly TRBD2 (6 bases). V was pared by 7 bases and J by 7 bases, with 20 bases between. The CDR3 runs to 14 residues. The V gene's germline CDR1 is MNHNY and CDR2 SVGAGI (reference sequence). The CDR3 loop is CASKKPGLPWEQYF. For the CDR3, the DNA is TGTGCCAGCAAGAAGCCGGGACTTCCATGGGAGCAGTACTTC.

The rearrangement links TRBV6-6 to TRBJ1-3; D might be TRBD1 (6 bases). Germline V lookup: CDR1 MNHNY, CDR2 SVGAGI (reference sequence). The CDR3 extends over 15 amino acids. V shed 5 bases and J shed 7 bases, with 18 bases lying between them. The CDR3 nucleotides are TGTGCCAGCAGTGTGGACAGTCCTCTAATGAACACCATATATTTT. As protein: CASSVDSPLMNTIYF.

The J gene is TRBJ1-2, the V gene TRBV10-3; TRBD1 matches at 8 bases. The ends lost 4 bases at V and 6 bases at J; junction bases unmatched: 4. Germline CDR1 and CDR2: ENHRY and SYGVKD. The CDR3 is 13 residues long. This CDR3 is CAISGTGHHGYTF. Written as DNA, the CDR3 is TGTGCCATCAGTGGGACAGGGCATCATGGCTACACCTTC.

The V and J genes are TRBV7-9 and TRBJ2-1; 12 bases are shared with TRBD2. Germline lookup yields CDR1 SEHNR and CDR2 FQNEAQ (reference sequence). The CDR3 spans 16 residues. Losses at the gene ends were 5 bases for V and 4 bases for J; bases not matched to a gene: 6. In nucleotides, the CDR3 is TGTGCCAGCAGCACCGGGACTAGCGGGCTGTACAATGAGCAGTTCTTC. Translation: CASSTGTSGLYNEQFF.

This clone was counted once. This chain links TRBV30 with TRBJ2-3, with D maybe TRBD1 (5 bases). The V end was cut by 0 bases, the J end by 1 base, with 14 bases between. The CDR3 covers 16 residues. Germline CDR1 and CDR2: GTSNPN and SVGIG (reference sequence). In DNA, the CDR3 is TGTGCCTGGAGTGTATCACGGACATTTCGCACAGATACGCAGTATTTT. Translation: CAWSVSRTFRTDTQYF.

V is TRBV7-2 and J is TRBJ2-2, with 7 bases lining up with TRBD1. J lost 4 bases, V lost 0 bases, and 5 bases had no gene match. CDR1 is SGHTA, CDR2 FQGNSA, per germline. This CDR3 is built from 16 residues. CDR3 in DNA: TGTGCCAGCAGCTTAGCCTCCAGGGGGTCCACCGGGGAGCTGTTTTTT. Its translation is CASSLASRGSTGELFF.

The CDR3 DNA is TGTGCCAGCAGCTTAGGCCTCGGGCCTTCCGGCGAGCAGTACTTC. The encoded protein is CASSLGLGPSGEQYF. This sequence joins TRBV11-3 and TRBJ2-7; no reliable D call. Germline CDR1 reads SGHNT; CDR2 reads YENEEA. The CDR3 consists of 15 residues. V lost 1 base to trimming and J lost 6 bases, with 16 bases between them.

The gene calls are TRBV18 and TRBJ1-5; D unresolved. Trimming left V 2 bases short and J 2 bases short, with 10 bases between. This CDR3 spans 15 amino acids. Per germline, CDR1 KGHSH and CDR2 LQKENI. This CDR3 reads CASSPLHAGNQPQHF. The DNA of the CDR3 is TGTGCCAGCTCACCATTGCATGCGGGCAATCAGCCCCAGCATTTT.